A single sample is the source of the 27 T cell receptor beta chains below, sequenced in a study of HIV-infected children after antiretroviral therapy interruption. Unique molecular identifiers were included in an RNA-based 3' RACE TCR library. TCRdb re-called the 3' RACE reads through MiXCR, storing one row per CDR3 protein. The table records about 89,000 distinct CDR3 sequences, about 6.3% of them present only once. Specified treatment: PENTA 11 planned treatment interruption arm or continuous ART arm. This sample comprised CD45RA+ CD4+ T cells from PBMCs, pooled from several time points, obtained from a donor given antiretroviral therapy, either interrupted or continuous. Subset defined: naive CD4+ CD45RA+ CD45RO- T cells. Every receptor here comes from a pool of human donors with HIV.

This clonotype was seen at least ten times. The chain employs TRBV10-1 and TRBJ1-1, with D possibly being TRBD1 (6 bases). Trimming stripped 6 bases from V and 10 bases from J, with 24 bases between. CDR1 WNHNN and CDR2 SYGVQD come from the germline V gene (reference sequence). This CDR3 comprises 15 residues. The CDR3 DNA sequence: TGCGCCAGCAGCACCACCTCCGACAGGCTAGAAGTAGCTTTCTTT. Translating gives CASSTTSDRLEVAFF.

This chain uses TRBV2 with TRBJ1-5; no clear D. CDR1 is SNHLY and CDR2 is FYNNEI in the germline V gene. V lost 2 bases to trimming and J lost 7 bases, with 9 bases between them. The CDR3 loop spans 13 amino acids. The CDR3 DNA sequence: TGTGCCAGCAGTGAAATAAGGGCCCAGCCCCAGCATTTT. It translates to CASSEIRAQPQHF.

This clonotype came up many times. The genes are TRBV11-2 and TRBJ2-3, with unresolved D. Germline values: CDR1 SGHAT, CDR2 FQNNGV. The ends were cut back, 4 bases at V and 2 bases at J, with 10 bases in the middle. The CDR3 has 14 residues. This chain's CDR3 is CASSYISVTDTQYF. The CDR3 DNA follows: TGTGCCAGCAGCTACATCTCGGTCACAGATACGCAGTATTTT.

This clonotype was detected many times. The chain carries TRBV5-1 and TRBJ1-1, with a possible D match to TRBD1 (6 bases). The CDR3 consists of 15 residues. In germline, CDR1 is SGHRS, CDR2 YFSETQ. V was clipped by 0 bases and J by 5 bases, with 14 bases between them. Here the CDR3 DNA reads TGCGCCAGCAGCTTGGATGGGGGCCAGTTAACTGAAGCTTTCTTT. This gives the protein CASSLDGGQLTEAFF.

This clonotype was seen many times. The V gene is TRBV12-3 or TRBV12-4, the J gene TRBJ1-6, with 9 bases aligning to TRBD1. V lost 4 bases to trimming and J lost 9 bases; unmatched junction nucleotides: 4. The CDR3 sequence is 14 residues long. This CDR3 reads CASSSGTGTSPLHF. The DNA of the CDR3 is TGTGCCAGCAGTTCCGGGACAGGGACTTCACCCCTCCACTTT.

This clonotype was recorded many times. The rearrangement uses TRBV18 and TRBJ2-7; 10 bases map to TRBD1. CDR1 KGHSH and CDR2 LQKENI come from the germline V gene. The CDR3 consists of 17 residues. J lost 6 bases, V lost 2 bases, and 13 bases had no gene match. CDR3 sequence reads: CASSPSRGTGVAREQYF. The CDR3 region has the DNA TGTGCCAGCTCACCAAGTCGTGGGACAGGGGTGGCGCGCGAGCAGTACTTC. Full variable domain (remainder filled in from reference TRBV18 and TRBJ2-7): NAGVMQNPRHLVRRRGQEARLRCSPMKGHSHVYWYRQLPEEGLKFMVYLQKENIIDESGMPKERFSAEFPKEGPSILRIQQVVRGDSAAYFCASSPSRGTGVAREQYFGPGTRLTVT.

The table lists this clonotype with many counts. This chain connects TRBV30 to TRBJ2-1, with no clear D. The germline gives CDR1 GTSNPN, CDR2 SVGIG (reference sequence). The CDR3 totals 11 residues. V was shortened by 4 bases and J by 5 bases, with 6 bases between the two germline ends. The CDR3 sequence is CAWTENNEQFF. The CDR3 DNA is TGTGCCTGGACGGAGAACAATGAGCAGTTCTTC.

In this sample, this clonotype turned up many times. The rearrangement uses TRBV2 and TRBJ2-7; 7 bases fit TRBD1. CDR1 is SNHLY, CDR2 FYNNEI, per germline. The CDR3 is made up of 15 amino acids. The junction had 13 bases not matched to a gene; V was cut back by 6 bases and J by 5 bases. The CDR3 spells CASSLSSTGSHEQYF. CDR3 nucleotide sequence: TGTGCCAGCAGCCTCTCCTCGACAGGGTCCCACGAGCAGTACTTC.

This clonotype was detected many times. The chain combines TRBV20-1 with TRBJ2-1; D uncertain. The CDR3 loop spans 11 amino acids. CDR1 DFQATT and CDR2 SNEGSKA come from the germline V gene (reference sequence). The V and J ends lost 0 bases and 3 bases respectively, with 0 bases between them. The CDR3 spells CSARDYNEQFF. CDR3 bases: TGCAGTGCTAGAGACTACAATGAGCAGTTCTTC.

The J gene is TRBJ1-4, the V gene TRBV19; TRBD1 aligns across 7 bases. V gave up 10 bases and J gave up 10 bases; unmatched junction bases: 21. CDR1 and CDR2 from the germline V gene are LNHDA and SQIVND (reference sequence). The CDR3 spans 16 residues. CDR3 DNA: TGTGCCACCCACTCCTCAGGGGGATGGGGATCGGGAAAACTGTTTTTT. It translates to CATHSSGGWGSGKLFF. Based on the CDR3 plus reference TRBV19 and TRBJ1-4, the full variable domain is DGGITQSPKYLFRKEGQNVTLSCEQNLNHDAMYWYRQDPGQGLRLIYYSQIVNDFQKGDIAEGYSVSREKKESFPLTVTSAQKNPTAFYLCATHSSGGWGSGKLFFGSGTQLSVL.

In its sample, this clonotype was seen many times. The rearrangement joins TRBV12-3 or TRBV12-4 to TRBJ1-6, with no clear D. V lost 5 bases, J lost 7 bases, and 9 bases lay in between. The CDR3 is made up of 13 amino acids. The CDR3 spells CASSPTMNSPLHF. The CDR3 DNA is TGTGCCAGCAGTCCCACAATGAATTCACCCCTCCACTTT.

This clonotype was observed at least ten times. The CDR3 DNA reads as TGCGCCAGCAGCCGGACTAGCGGGGGTTCAGATACGCAGTATTTT. It yields the protein CASSRTSGGSDTQYF. The gene calls are TRBV5-1 and TRBJ2-3; 13 positions agree with TRBD2. This CDR3 has 15 amino acids. V shed 4 bases and J 4 bases; nucleotides not matched to a gene: 3. Germline assignment: CDR1 SGHRS and CDR2 YFSETQ. Full variable domain (remainder filled in from reference TRBV5-1 and TRBJ2-3): KAGVTQTPRYLIKTRGQQVTLSCSPISGHRSVSWYQQTPGQGLQFLFEYFSETQRNKGNFPGRFSGRQFSNSRSEMNVSTLELGDSALYLCASSRTSGGSDTQYFGPGTRLTVL.

At least ten counts were recorded for this clonotype. This CDR3 is CAISESRFGGYTF. CDR3 in DNA: TGTGCCATCAGTGAGTCAAGATTCGGTGGCTACACCTTC. The chain joins TRBV10-3 to TRBJ1-2; D uncertain. Germline CDR1 reads ENHRY; CDR2 reads SYGVKD. CDR3 size: 13 residues. The V end lost 0 bases, the J end lost 7 bases, and 9 bases lay between the germline ends.

The genes are TRBV20-1 and TRBJ2-7; 8 bases match TRBD1. Losses at the gene ends were 5 bases for V and 0 bases for J; bases not matched to a gene: 6. Germline CDR1 DFQATT, CDR2 SNEGSKA (reference sequence). The CDR3 spans 14 residues. As DNA, the CDR3 is TGCAGTGCTGGACGGACAGGGAGCTCCTACGAGCAGTACTTC. Residues: CSAGRTGSSYEQYF.

The CDR3 DNA is TGCAGTGCTAGAGGTGGCGGGGCCTACAATGAGCAGTTCTTC. Its translation: CSARGGGAYNEQFF. The genes are TRBV20-1 and TRBJ2-1, with D perhaps matching TRBD2 (6 bases). The CDR3 runs to 14 residues. The V gene's germline CDR1 is DFQATT and CDR2 SNEGSKA (reference sequence). Trimming removed 1 base from V and 2 bases from J, with 9 bases in between.

In its sample, this clonotype was seen many times. The V and J genes are TRBV11-1 and TRBJ2-3, with TRBD1 matching 7 bases. V was pared by 6 bases and J by 13 bases, with 4 bases of the junction left unmatched. Germline CDR1 and CDR2: SGHAT and FQDESV (reference sequence). CDR3 length: 10 residues. The CDR3 DNA follows: TGTGCCAGCAGGGGACAGAGAAAGTATTTT. As protein: CASRGQRKYF.

This chain connects TRBV18 to TRBJ2-5, with unresolved D. Per germline, CDR1 KGHSH and CDR2 LQKENI. There are 15 residues in the CDR3. Between the trimmed V and J ends, which lost 4 bases and 3 bases, there was a span of 15 bases. Here the CDR3 reads CASSQTTSEKETQYF. CDR3 DNA sequence: TGTGCCAGCTCACAGACGACGTCCGAGAAAGAGACCCAGTACTTC.

This clonotype was recorded at least ten times. The rearrangement uses TRBV19 and TRBJ2-3; D ambiguous. Trimming removed 2 bases at V and 3 bases at J, with 12 bases between. The CDR3 totals 15 residues. CDR1 and CDR2 (germline): LNHDA, SQIVND (reference sequence). The CDR3 DNA reads as TGTGCCAGTAGTATACGGGTTATAGGGACAGATACGCAGTATTTT. Translation: CASSIRVIGTDTQYF. Full variable domain (missing parts from reference TRBV19 and TRBJ2-3): DGGITQSPKYLFRKEGQNVTLSCEQNLNHDAMYWYRQDPGQGLRLIYYSQIVNDFQKGDIAEGYSVSREKKESFPLTVTSAQKNPTAFYLCASSIRVIGTDTQYFGPGTRLTVL.

This clonotype has a handful of counts. The CDR3 loop is CASSSERGGNYGYTF. For the CDR3, the DNA is TGTGCCAGCAGCTCCGAGCGGGGTGGGAACTATGGCTACACCTTC. The chain recombines TRBV5-4 with TRBJ1-2; D uncertain. Germline V gives CDR1 SGHNT, CDR2 YYREEE (reference sequence). This CDR3 is built from 15 residues. The germline V and J ends were trimmed by 3 bases and 2 bases, with 14 bases remaining between them.

This clonotype was seen ten or more times. The rearrangement links TRBV7-2 to TRBJ1-6; 9 bases match TRBD1. V shed 3 bases and J 8 bases; nucleotides not matched to a gene: 5. Germline CDR1 is SGHTA and CDR2 is FQGNSA. The CDR3 length is 15 residues. CDR3 protein: CASSFEDRGYSPLHF. CDR3 bases: TGTGCCAGCAGCTTCGAGGACAGGGGATATTCACCCCTCCACTTT.

The V and J genes are TRBV5-1 and TRBJ1-1; 7 bases match TRBD1. Germline-derived CDR1 and CDR2 are SGHRS and YFSETQ. The CDR3 extends over 15 amino acids. J was trimmed by 3 bases and V by 4 bases; bases with no gene match: 9. As DNA, the CDR3 is TGCGCCAGCAGCCGGCGACAGGGCGGCGACACTGAAGCTTTCTTT. Its protein is CASSRRQGGDTEAFF. Full variable domain (outside the CDR3, taken from reference TRBV5-1 and TRBJ1-1): KAGVTQTPRYLIKTRGQQVTLSCSPISGHRSVSWYQQTPGQGLQFLFEYFSETQRNKGNFPGRFSGRQFSNSRSEMNVSTLELGDSALYLCASSRRQGGDTEAFFGQGTRLTVV.

By sample fraction, this clonotype is medium-sized. The chain recombines TRBV20-1 with TRBJ2-7; a weak D match, TRBD1 (6 bases). With 3 bases removed from V and 2 bases from J, the gap between germline ends came to 17 bases. Germline V gene data show CDR1 as DFQATT and CDR2 as SNEGSKA (reference sequence). The CDR3 extends over 15 amino acids. Here the CDR3 reads CSARTAGTFTYEQYF. CDR3 DNA sequence: TGCAGTGCTAGGACCGCAGGGACATTCACCTACGAGCAGTACTTC.

The table lists this clonotype with many counts. The chain joins TRBV7-4 to TRBJ2-1; TRBD2 is a possible D gene (7 bases). The V end was cut by 2 bases, the J end by 6 bases, with 20 bases between. This CDR3 has 17 residues. Looked up from germline, CDR1 is SGHVT and CDR2 is SQSDAQ. This CDR3 reads CASSLLAGAAISNEQFF. DNA of the CDR3: TGTGCCAGCAGCTTACTTGCGGGGGCTGCAATCTCCAATGAGCAGTTCTTC.

In its sample, this clonotype was seen many times. The chain joins TRBV10-3 to TRBJ2-2; D possibly corresponds to TRBD2 (5 bases). The CDR3 is 13 residues long. Germline V gene lookup returns CDR1 ENHRY and CDR2 SYGVKD. Trimming shortened V by 2 bases and J by 5 bases, and 6 bases separated the two germline ends. CDR3 protein: CAISEEGTGELFF. CDR3 nucleotides: TGTGCCATCAGTGAGGAGGGAACCGGGGAGCTGTTTTTT.

This clonotype was counted at least ten times. The genes are TRBV3-1 and TRBJ2-7, with 7 bases matching TRBD1. Unmatched junction bases numbered 1, after V lost 0 bases and J lost 2 bases. Germline CDR1 is LGHDT and CDR2 is YNNKEL (reference sequence). The CDR3 sequence is 14 residues long. The CDR3 spells CASSQDRGTYEQYF. CDR3 bases: TGTGCCAGCAGCCAAGACAGGGGGACCTACGAGCAGTACTTC.

This clonotype was picked up many times. The rearrangement joins TRBV24-1 to TRBJ2-1; the match to TRBD2 covers 7 bases. CDR3 size: 14 residues. In germline, CDR1 is KGHDR, CDR2 SFDVKD. The J segment lost 8 bases and the V segment lost 2 bases, leaving 5 bases of the junction unmatched. CDR3 nucleotides: TGTGCCACCAGTGATTGGGGCGGGAGACATGAGCAGTTCTTC. Its translation is CATSDWGGRHEQFF.

This clonotype was found many times. The DNA for the CDR3 is TGTGCCAGCAGTAAGGGTTCCTACGAGCAGTACTTC. Translating gives CASSKGSYEQYF. The chain is built from TRBV6-1 and TRBJ2-7; no clear D. CDR1 MNHNS and CDR2 SASEGT come from the germline V gene. The V and J ends lost 5 bases and 1 base respectively, with 6 bases between them. The CDR3 loop spans 12 amino acids.